The clone carrying this T cell receptor (beta chain) has more than one count but fewer than ten. The antigen is undetermined. For the second PCR, which ran for 7 to 11 cycles, a sample-barcoded 5' primer and a J-beta primer mix were used. The study obtained at least 3 million CDR3-containing paired-end reads from every sample. A single record per CDR3 protein comes from TCRdb applying MiXCR to the 5' RACE reads. The sample includes about 800,000 distinct CDR3 sequences, around half of them seen just once. This sample was included in a study of blood T cells in healthy people across ages. The study's findings and limits: Any conclusive comparison of naive versus antigen-experienced cells was prevented by using unsorted PBMCs.

Drawing of peripheral blood yielded about 10 milliliters from each donor. Isolation yielded PBMCs, at least 6.5 million per sample, in every case. CDR3 size: 15 residues. CDR1 and CDR2 from the germline V gene are LNHNV and YYDKDF (reference sequence). The V end was cut by 3 bases, the J end by 1 base, with 11 bases between. The receptor was derived from an elderly man in good health. The chain uses TRBV15 and TRBJ2-3, with a tentative D call TRBD2 (6 bases). The material sequenced was blood. CDR3 sequence (DNA): TGTGCCACCAGCAGCCTACTAGCAGGCACAGATACGCAGTATTTT. It encodes CATSSLLAGTDTQYF.